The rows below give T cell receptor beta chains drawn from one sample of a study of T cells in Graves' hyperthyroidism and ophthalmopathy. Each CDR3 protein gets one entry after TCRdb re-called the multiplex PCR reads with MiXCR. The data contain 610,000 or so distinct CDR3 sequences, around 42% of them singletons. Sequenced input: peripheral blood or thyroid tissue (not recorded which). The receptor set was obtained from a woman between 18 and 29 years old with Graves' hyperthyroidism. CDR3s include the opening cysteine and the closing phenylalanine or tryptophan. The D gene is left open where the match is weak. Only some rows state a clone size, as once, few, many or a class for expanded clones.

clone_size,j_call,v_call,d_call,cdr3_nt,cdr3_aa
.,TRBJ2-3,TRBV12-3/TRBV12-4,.,TGTGCCAGCAGCCAAGGGGGGTTTGGGGGCACAGATACGCAGTATTTT,CASSQGGFGGTDTQYF
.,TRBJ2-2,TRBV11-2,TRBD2,TGTGCCAGCAGTTACTGGGGGGGGACTAGCAACACCGGGGAGCTGTTTTTT,CASSYWGGTSNTGELFF
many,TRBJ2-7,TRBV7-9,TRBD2,TGTGCCAGCAGCTCTAGCGGGACAATCTACGAGCAGTACTTC,CASSSSGTIYEQYF
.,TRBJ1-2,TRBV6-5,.,TGTGCCAGCAGAGCCGACCGCGCCTATGGCTACACCTTC,CASRADRAYGYTF
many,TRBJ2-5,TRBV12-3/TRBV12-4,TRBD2,TGTGCCAGCAGACGGACTAGCGGGACCCAGTACTTC,CASRRTSGTQYF
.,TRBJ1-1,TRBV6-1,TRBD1,TGTGCCAGCAGCGAGAGGACAGGGGGGGAAGCTTTCTTT,CASSERTGGEAFF
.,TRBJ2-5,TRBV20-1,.,TGCAGTGCTAGAGGGATTGAGACCCAGTACTTC,CSARGIETQYF
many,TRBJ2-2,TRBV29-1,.,TGCAGCGCCGACAGTCTCGGGGAGCTGTTTTTT,CSADSLGELFF
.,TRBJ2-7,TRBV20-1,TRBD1,TGCAGTCCCTGGAGGACAGGGGGGACCTACGAGCAGTACTTC,CSPWRTGGTYEQYF
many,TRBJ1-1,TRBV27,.,TGTGCCAGCAGTGTTAGCATGAACACTGAAGCTTTCTTT,CASSVSMNTEAFF
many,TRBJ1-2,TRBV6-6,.,TGTGCCAGCAGTCGACGGACCGACTATGGCTACACCTTC,CASSRRTDYGYTF
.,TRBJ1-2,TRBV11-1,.,TGTGCCAGCAGCTTCGAGACGGACTTCTATGGCTACACCTTC,CASSFETDFYGYTF
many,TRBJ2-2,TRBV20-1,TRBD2,TGCAGTGCTAATGACGGGAGGGCCCGGGAGCTGTTTTTT,CSANDGRARELFF
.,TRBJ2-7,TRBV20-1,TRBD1,TGCAGTGCTAGGGGACAGGTGGAGGACAATGAGCAGTACTTC,CSARGQVEDNEQYF
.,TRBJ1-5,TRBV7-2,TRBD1,TGTGCCAGCAGCTGGGACAGGGGGTCTCAGCCCCAGCATTTT,CASSWDRGSQPQHF
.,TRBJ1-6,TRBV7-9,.,TGTGCCAGCAGCTTTGCTAGCGGGATGGGTTCACCCCTCCACTTT,CASSFASGMGSPLHF
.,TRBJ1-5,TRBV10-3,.,TGTGCCATCAGGATAGCGGGCCGCAATCAGCCCCAGCATTTT,CAIRIAGRNQPQHF
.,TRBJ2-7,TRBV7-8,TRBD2,TGTGCCAGCATGCTAGCGGGATTATCGGGGGACGTCAACGAGCAGTACTTC,CASMLAGLSGDVNEQYF
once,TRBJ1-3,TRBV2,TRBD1,TGTGCCAGCAGTACGGGACAGGCCCTTGGAAACACCATATATTTT,CASSTGQALGNTIYF
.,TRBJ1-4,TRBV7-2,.,TGCGCCAGCAGCCAAGGCTACAGGTTCGCCTTCGAAAAACTGTTTTTT,CASSQGYRFAFEKLFF
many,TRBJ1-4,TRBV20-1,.,TGCAGTGCTCGAAAAACCCTATTATATGAAAAACTGTTTTTT,CSARKTLLYEKLFF
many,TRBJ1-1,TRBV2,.,TGTGCCAGCAGGTCACAGGGGAACACTGAAGCTTTCTTT,CASRSQGNTEAFF
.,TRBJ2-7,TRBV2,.,TGTGCCCCCAGGCAGTGCGAGCAGTACTTC,CAPRQCEQYF
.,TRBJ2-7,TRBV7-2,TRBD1,TGTGCCAGCAGCGCGACAGGGGACGACTATGGCTACGAGCAGTACTTC,CASSATGDDYGYEQYF
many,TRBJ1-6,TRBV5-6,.,TGTGCCAGCAGCTTGGTACAGGTCGGGTCACCCCTCCACTTT,CASSLVQVGSPLHF
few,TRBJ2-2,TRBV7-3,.,TGTGCCAGCAGACCGGACTTAGGCGGGGAGCTGTTTTTT,CASRPDLGGELFF
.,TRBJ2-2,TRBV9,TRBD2,TGTGCCAGCAGCATGGGGGGGGAACTGTTTTTT,CASSMGGELFF
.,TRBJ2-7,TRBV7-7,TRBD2,TGTGCTAGCAGCCTAGGGAGGGGAGGCAACGAGCAGTACTTC,CASSLGRGGNEQYF
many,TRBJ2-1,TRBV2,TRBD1,TGTGCCAGCACAATTGGGACAGGGGAATGGAATGAGCAGTTCTTC,CASTIGTGEWNEQFF
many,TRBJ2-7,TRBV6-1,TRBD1,TGTGCCAGCAGAGGACAGGGACCCCTCTCCTACGAGCAGTACTTC,CASRGQGPLSYEQYF
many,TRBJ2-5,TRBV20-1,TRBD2,TGCAGTGCTAGGGGGACTAGCGGACCCACGCGCGAGACCCAGTACTTC,CSARGTSGPTRETQYF
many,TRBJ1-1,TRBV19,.,TGTGCCAGTAGTATAGGGATGGGGGTCACTGAAGCTTTCTTT,CASSIGMGVTEAFF
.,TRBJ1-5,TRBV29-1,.,TGCAGCTTAGGGTCAGGGGGCAATCAGCCCCAGCATTTT,CSLGSGGNQPQHF
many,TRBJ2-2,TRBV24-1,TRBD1,TGTGCCACCAGTGATTCAAGACAGGGGAACACCGGGGAGCTGTTTTTT,CATSDSRQGNTGELFF
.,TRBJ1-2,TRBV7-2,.,TGTGCCAGCAGCTTAGAGGGGGGAGATAACTATGGCTACACCTTC,CASSLEGGDNYGYTF
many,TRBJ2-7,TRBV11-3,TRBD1,TGTGCCAGCAGCCCATGGACAGGGTGGGAGCAGTACTTC,CASSPWTGWEQYF
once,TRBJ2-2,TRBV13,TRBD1,TGTGCCAGCTCACCAACCGGGACAGGGTGGACCGGGGAGCTGTTTTTT,CASSPTGTGWTGELFF
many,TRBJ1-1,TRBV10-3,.,TGTGCCATCAGTGAAAAAACAGGGCGGTACACTGAAGCTTTCTTT,CAISEKTGRYTEAFF
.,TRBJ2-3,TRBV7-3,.,TGTGCCAGCAGCTTACGGGGGTTGAGGACAGATACGCAGTATTTT,CASSLRGLRTDTQYF
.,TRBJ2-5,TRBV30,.,TGTGCCTGGAGTGTAGGGATAGTCATACAAGAGACCCAGTACTTC,CAWSVGIVIQETQYF
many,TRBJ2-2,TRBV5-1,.,TGCGCCAGCAGCTTTGTGGCCGAGAACACCGGGGAGCTGTTTTTT,CASSFVAENTGELFF
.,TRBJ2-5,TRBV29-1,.,TGCAGCTTACGGTCCGGGGCGAAAGAGACCCAGTACTTC,CSLRSGAKETQYF
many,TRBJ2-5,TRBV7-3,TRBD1,TGTGCCAGCAGCTTAATTGGGACAGGGGTGCGAAAGACCCAGTACTTC,CASSLIGTGVRKTQYF
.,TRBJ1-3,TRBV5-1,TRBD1,TGCGCCAGCAGCCCACAGGGACAGTCTGGAAACACCATATATTTT,CASSPQGQSGNTIYF
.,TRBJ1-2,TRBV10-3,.,TGTGCCATCAGTGAGTCGGGCTATGGCTACACCTTC,CAISESGYGYTF
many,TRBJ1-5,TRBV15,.,TGTGCCACCAGCAGAGAGAGCAATCAGCCCCAGCATTTT,CATSRESNQPQHF
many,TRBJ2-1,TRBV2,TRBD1,TGTGCCAGCAGGACAGGGGGAAATGAGCAGTTCTTC,CASRTGGNEQFF
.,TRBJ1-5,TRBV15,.,TGTGCCACCAGCAGCCGCAAGATAAAAGGGCCTCCCAATCAGCCCCAGCATTTT,CATSSRKIKGPPNQPQHF